These 13 T cell receptor beta chains were all obtained from the same sample, sequenced in a study of CD8 T cells in ankylosing spondylitis. MiXCR was run by TCRdb on the 5' RACE reads, yielding one entry per CDR3 protein. Among approximately 220,000 distinct CDR3 sequences listed, roughly 25% were seen once. Sequencing was carried out using blood, either unsorted or a sorted T cell fraction (not recorded which). These receptors were taken from a male donor with ankylosing spondylitis or in good health (not recorded which).

This rearrangement joins TRBV29-1 to TRBJ2-3; D is perhaps TRBD1 (5 bases). The length of the CDR3 is 14 residues. Germline CDR1 and CDR2: SQVTM and ANQGSEA. V gave up 4 bases and J gave up 1 base, with 12 bases separating them. The CDR3 region has the DNA TGCAGCGTTGTCCAGGCCAGGGGCACAGATACGCAGTATTTT. This gives the protein CSVVQARGTDTQYF.

The table lists this clonotype with many counts. This chain links TRBV28 with TRBJ2-1; D might be TRBD2 (5 bases). The CDR3 loop spans 14 amino acids. V gave up 6 bases and J gave up 2 bases, with 11 bases separating them. CDR1 and CDR2 (germline): MDHEN, SYDVKM. The CDR3 here is CASRGGGTYNEQFF. In DNA, the CDR3 is TGTGCCAGCAGGGGTGGAGGAACCTACAATGAGCAGTTCTTC.

This rearrangement joins TRBV29-1 to TRBJ2-3; D remains ambiguous. Per the germline V gene, CDR1 is SQVTM and CDR2 is ANQGSEA. The CDR3 consists of 13 residues. Between the trimmed V and J ends, which lost 6 bases and 2 bases, there was a span of 12 bases. DNA for the CDR3: TGCAGCGTACTCCCTAGGCCCACAGATACGCAGTATTTT. Amino acid sequence: CSVLPRPTDTQYF.

This clonotype was counted many times. The chain employs TRBV6-1 and TRBJ2-2, with D possibly being TRBD1 (6 bases). The ends were cut back, 6 bases at V and 5 bases at J, with 10 bases in the middle. The CDR3 covers 13 residues. Germline loops: CDR1 MNHNS, CDR2 SASEGT. The CDR3, as DNA: TGTGCCAGCAGAGCCAGGGGAACCGGGGAGCTGTTTTTT. Translated: CASRARGTGELFF.

This clonotype was counted between two and nine times. CDR3 sequence (DNA): TGCAGTGCTCAGGAGGTTGTCGGGCTGGGGCCCCAGCATTTT. Its translation: CSAQEVVGLGPQHF. This sequence joins TRBV20-1 and TRBJ1-5; D unresolved. The CDR3 has 14 residues. V was pared by 5 bases and J by 9 bases, with 20 bases between. Germline assignment: CDR1 DFQATT and CDR2 SNEGSKA (reference sequence).

DNA of the CDR3: TGCGCCAGCAGCACCAGCGGGAGGGCCGATGTGAATGAGCAGTTCTTC. Translating gives CASSTSGRADVNEQFF. The rearrangement joins TRBV5-1 to TRBJ2-1; 10 bases align to TRBD2. Germline-derived CDR1 and CDR2 are SGHRS and YFSETQ. This CDR3 is built from 16 residues. J lost 7 bases, V lost 4 bases, and 11 bases had no gene match.

This clonotype has more than one count but fewer than ten. CDR3 sequence (DNA): TGTGCCAGCAGCGTAGCACAGGACGTGACCTACGAGCAGTACTTC. Translating gives CASSVAQDVTYEQYF. The rearrangement uses TRBV9 and TRBJ2-7; D possibly corresponds to TRBD1 (5 bases). The germline V gene encodes CDR1 SGDLS and CDR2 YYNGEE. There are 15 residues in the CDR3. With 0 bases removed from V and 2 bases from J, the gap between germline ends came to 12 bases.

The chain links TRBV7-2 to TRBJ2-3; TRBD2 aligns across 9 bases. CDR1 is SGHTA and CDR2 is FQGNSA in the germline V gene. Trimming removed 5 bases from V and 1 base from J; junction bases left unmatched: 7. The CDR3 has 16 amino acids. The CDR3 reads CASSAAGLAGTDTQYF. In nucleotides, the CDR3 is TGTGCCAGCAGCGCTGCGGGACTAGCAGGCACAGATACGCAGTATTTT.

In its sample, this clonotype was seen a few times. The chain links TRBV20-1 to TRBJ2-7; the match to TRBD1 covers 9 bases. CDR1 and CDR2 (germline): DFQATT, SNEGSKA (reference sequence). The CDR3 is made up of 15 amino acids. V was clipped by 2 bases and J by 6 bases; unmatched bases: 11. CDR3 DNA: TGCAGTGCTAGATCCGCGGGACAGGGATTTTCCGAGCAGTACTTC. Its translation: CSARSAGQGFSEQYF.

This clonotype was seen many times. The junction departs from germline at one end; a sequencing error may be responsible. The chain recombines TRBV7-7 with TRBJ2-3; 11 nucleotides match TRBD2. There are 16 residues in the CDR3. CDR1 is SSHAT, CDR2 FNYEAQ, per germline (reference sequence). The CDR3 nucleotides are TGTGCTAGCAGCCCAAATAGCGGGGGGGGGTCAGATACGCAGTATTTT. Amino acids: CASSPNSGGGSDTQYF.

This clonotype was seen many times. The chain combines TRBV12-3 or TRBV12-4 with TRBJ1-5; D uncertain. The CDR3 is 15 amino acids. Trimming removed 6 bases at V and 0 bases at J, with 12 bases between. The CDR3 nucleotides are TGTGCCAGCAGCATCGGCACGGATAGCAATCAGCCCCAGCATTTT. This encodes CASSIGTDSNQPQHF.

This clonotype was detected a few times. This sequence joins TRBV20-1 and TRBJ2-1; no clear D. Germline CDR1 reads DFQATT; CDR2 reads SNEGSKA (reference sequence). V was pared by 7 bases and J by 11 bases, with 12 bases between. The CDR3 contains 10 residues. This CDR3 is CSVVSGKQFF. CDR3 sequence (DNA): TGCAGTGTAGTGTCGGGCAAGCAGTTCTTC.

The rearrangement links TRBV5-1 to TRBJ2-3; D might be TRBD2 (6 bases). From germline, CDR1 is SGHRS and CDR2 YFSETQ. This CDR3 spans 16 amino acids. Deletions cut 2 bases from V and 4 bases from J, with 17 bases between. CDR3 DNA sequence: TGCGCCAGCAGCTTTGGATCGGCGGGATCGGCAGATACGCAGTATTTT. Amino acids: CASSFGSAGSADTQYF.